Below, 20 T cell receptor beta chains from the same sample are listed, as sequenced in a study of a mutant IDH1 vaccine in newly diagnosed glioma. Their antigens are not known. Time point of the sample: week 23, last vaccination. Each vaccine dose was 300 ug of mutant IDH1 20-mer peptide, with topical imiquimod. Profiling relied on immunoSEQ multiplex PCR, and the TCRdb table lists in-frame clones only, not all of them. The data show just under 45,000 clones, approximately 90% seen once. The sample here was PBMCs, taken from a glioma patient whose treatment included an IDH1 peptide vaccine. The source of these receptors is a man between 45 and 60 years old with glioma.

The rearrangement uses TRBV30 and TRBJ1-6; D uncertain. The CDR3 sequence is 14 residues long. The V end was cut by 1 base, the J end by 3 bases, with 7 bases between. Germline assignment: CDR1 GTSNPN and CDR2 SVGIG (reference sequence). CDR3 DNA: TGTGCCTGGAGTGCTCGGGGCTATAATTCACCCCTCCACTTT. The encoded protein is CAWSARGYNSPLHF. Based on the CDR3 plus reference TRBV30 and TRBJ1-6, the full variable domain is SQTIHQWPATLVQPVGSPLSLECTVEGTSNPNLYWYRQAAGRGLQLLFYSVGIGQISSEVPQNLSASRPQDRQFILSSKKLLLSDSGFYLCAWSARGYNSPLHFGNGTRLTVT.

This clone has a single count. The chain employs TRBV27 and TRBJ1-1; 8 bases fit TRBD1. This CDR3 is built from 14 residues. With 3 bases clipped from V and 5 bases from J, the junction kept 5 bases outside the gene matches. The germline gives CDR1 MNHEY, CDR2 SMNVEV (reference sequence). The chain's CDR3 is CASSLNRGTTEAFF. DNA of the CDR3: TGTGCCAGCAGTTTGAACAGGGGGACGACTGAAGCTTTCTTT.

The CDR3 sequence is CASSYQGAWEKLFF. CDR3 DNA: TGTGCCAGCAGCTACCAGGGGGCATGGGAAAAACTGTTTTTT. This chain connects TRBV2 to TRBJ1-4; 8 bases are a match to TRBD1. V was clipped by 6 bases and J by 8 bases; unmatched bases: 8. This CDR3 comprises 14 residues. From germline, CDR1 is SNHLY and CDR2 FYNNEI.

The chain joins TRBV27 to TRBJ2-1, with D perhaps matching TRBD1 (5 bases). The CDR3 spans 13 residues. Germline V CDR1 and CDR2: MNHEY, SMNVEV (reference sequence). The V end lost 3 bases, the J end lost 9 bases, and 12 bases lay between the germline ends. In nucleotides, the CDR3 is TGTGCCAGCAGTTTGGGGCAAACGGGTGAGCAGTTCTTC. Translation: CASSLGQTGEQFF.

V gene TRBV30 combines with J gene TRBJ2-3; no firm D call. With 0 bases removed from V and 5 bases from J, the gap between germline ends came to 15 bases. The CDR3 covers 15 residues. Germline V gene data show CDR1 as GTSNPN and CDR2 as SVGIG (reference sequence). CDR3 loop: CAWSVTGGWVDTQYF. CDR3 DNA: TGTGCCTGGAGTGTAACCGGTGGATGGGTAGATACGCAGTATTTT.

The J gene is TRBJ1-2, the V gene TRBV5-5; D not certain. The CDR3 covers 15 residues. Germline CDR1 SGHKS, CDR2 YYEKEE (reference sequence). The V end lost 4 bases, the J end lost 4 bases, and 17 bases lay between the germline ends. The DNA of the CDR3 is TGTGCCAGCAGCGAACAGTCGAACAGTGCCTATGGCTACACCTTC. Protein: CASSEQSNSAYGYTF.

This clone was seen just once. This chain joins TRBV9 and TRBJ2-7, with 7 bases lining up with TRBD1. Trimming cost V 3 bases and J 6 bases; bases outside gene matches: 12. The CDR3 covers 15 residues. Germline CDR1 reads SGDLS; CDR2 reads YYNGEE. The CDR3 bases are TGTGCCAGCAGCGCCCCCCAGACAGGGAGCTTCGAGCAGTACTTC. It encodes CASSAPQTGSFEQYF.

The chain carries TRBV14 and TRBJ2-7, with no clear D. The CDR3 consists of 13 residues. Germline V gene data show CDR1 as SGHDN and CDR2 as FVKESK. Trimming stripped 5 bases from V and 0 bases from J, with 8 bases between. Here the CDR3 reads CASSAPSSYEQYF. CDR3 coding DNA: TGTGCCAGCAGCGCACCGAGCTCCTACGAGCAGTACTTC.

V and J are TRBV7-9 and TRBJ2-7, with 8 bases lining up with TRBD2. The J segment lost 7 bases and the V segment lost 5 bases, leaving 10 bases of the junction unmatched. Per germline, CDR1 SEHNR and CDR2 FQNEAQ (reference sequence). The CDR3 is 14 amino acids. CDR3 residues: CASSHPGGAREQYF. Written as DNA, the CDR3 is TGTGCCAGCAGCCACCCGGGGGGGGCCCGGGAGCAGTACTTC.

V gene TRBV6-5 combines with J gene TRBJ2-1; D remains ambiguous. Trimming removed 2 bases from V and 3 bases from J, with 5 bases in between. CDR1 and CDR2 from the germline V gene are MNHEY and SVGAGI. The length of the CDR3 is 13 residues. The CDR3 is CASSYNFYNEQFF. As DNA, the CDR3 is TGTGCCAGCAGTTACAATTTCTACAATGAGCAGTTCTTC.

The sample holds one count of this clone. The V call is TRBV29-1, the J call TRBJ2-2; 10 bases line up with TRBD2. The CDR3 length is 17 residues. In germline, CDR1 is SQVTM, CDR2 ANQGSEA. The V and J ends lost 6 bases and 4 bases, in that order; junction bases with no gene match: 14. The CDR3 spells CSVGPRASGSVTGELFF. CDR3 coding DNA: TGCAGCGTCGGCCCGAGGGCTAGCGGGAGTGTCACCGGGGAGCTGTTTTTT.

CDR3 protein: CASSERLAGGPYEQYF. The CDR3 DNA follows: TGTGCCAGCAGCGAACGTCTAGCGGGAGGTCCCTACGAGCAGTACTTC. This sequence joins TRBV4-2 and TRBJ2-7; 11 bases agree with TRBD2. CDR3 length: 16 residues. Trimming removed 5 bases from V and 2 bases from J; junction bases left unmatched: 8. CDR1 and CDR2 (germline): LGHNA, YNFKEQ.

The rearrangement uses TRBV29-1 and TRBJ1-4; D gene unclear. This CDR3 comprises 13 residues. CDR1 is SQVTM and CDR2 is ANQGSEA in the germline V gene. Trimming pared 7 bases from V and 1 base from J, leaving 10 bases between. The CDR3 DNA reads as TGCAGCGCCTGGGCGATAACTAATGAAAAACTGTTTTTT. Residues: CSAWAITNEKLFF.

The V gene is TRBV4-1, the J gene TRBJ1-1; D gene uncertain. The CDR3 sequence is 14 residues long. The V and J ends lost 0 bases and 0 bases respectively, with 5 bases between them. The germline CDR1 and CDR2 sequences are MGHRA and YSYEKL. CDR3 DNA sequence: TGCGCCAGCAGCCAAGACAGGTTGAACACTGAAGCTTTCTTT. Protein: CASSQDRLNTEAFF.

CDR3 loop: CASRPGLDGQNTEAFF. Here the CDR3 DNA reads TGTGCCAGCAGACCCGGACTTGACGGCCAGAACACTGAAGCTTTCTTT. The genes are TRBV5-4 and TRBJ1-1; D call uncertain. V was shortened by 5 bases and J by 1 base, with 18 bases between the two germline ends. The CDR3 length is 16 residues. CDR1 SGHNT and CDR2 YYREEE come from the germline V gene (reference sequence).

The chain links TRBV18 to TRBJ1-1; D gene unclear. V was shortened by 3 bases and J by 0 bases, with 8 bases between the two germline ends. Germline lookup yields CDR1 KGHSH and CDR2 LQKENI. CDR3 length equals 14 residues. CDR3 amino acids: CASSPKAVNTEAFF. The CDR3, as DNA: TGTGCCAGCTCACCCAAGGCGGTGAACACTGAAGCTTTCTTT. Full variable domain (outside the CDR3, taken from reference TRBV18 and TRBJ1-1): NAGVMQNPRHLVRRRGQEARLRCSPMKGHSHVYWYRQLPEEGLKFMVYLQKENIIDESGMPKERFSAEFPKEGPSILRIQQVVRGDSAAYFCASSPKAVNTEAFFGQGTRLTVV.

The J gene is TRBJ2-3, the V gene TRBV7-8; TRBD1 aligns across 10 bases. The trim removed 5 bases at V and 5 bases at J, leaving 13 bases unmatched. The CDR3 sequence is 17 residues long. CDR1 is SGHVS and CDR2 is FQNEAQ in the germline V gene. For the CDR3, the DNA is TGTGCCAGCAGCCGGACAGGGGGGGCTTGGAACTTAGATACGCAGTATTTT. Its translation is CASSRTGGAWNLDTQYF.

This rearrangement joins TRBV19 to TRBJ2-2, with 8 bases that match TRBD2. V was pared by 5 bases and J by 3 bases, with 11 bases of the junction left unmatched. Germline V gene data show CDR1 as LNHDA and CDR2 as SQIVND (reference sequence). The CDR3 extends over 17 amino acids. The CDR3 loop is CASSQTSEWVYTGELFF. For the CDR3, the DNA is TGTGCCAGTAGTCAGACTAGCGAGTGGGTTTACACCGGGGAGCTGTTTTTT.

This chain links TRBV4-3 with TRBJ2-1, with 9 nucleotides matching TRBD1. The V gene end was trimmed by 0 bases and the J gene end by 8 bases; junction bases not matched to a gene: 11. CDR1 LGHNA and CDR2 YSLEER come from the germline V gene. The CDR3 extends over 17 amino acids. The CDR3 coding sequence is TGCGCCAGCAGCCAAGATGCGAAACAGGGGGCGCGGTATGAGCAGTTCTTC. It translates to CASSQDAKQGARYEQFF.

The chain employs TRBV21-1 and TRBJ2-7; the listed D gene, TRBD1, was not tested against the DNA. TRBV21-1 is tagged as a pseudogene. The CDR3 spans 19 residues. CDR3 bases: TGTGCCAGCAGCAAAGCGTTAATATTCCCCGGGACAGCTTGCTACGAGCAGTACTTC. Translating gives CASSKALIFPGTACYEQYF.